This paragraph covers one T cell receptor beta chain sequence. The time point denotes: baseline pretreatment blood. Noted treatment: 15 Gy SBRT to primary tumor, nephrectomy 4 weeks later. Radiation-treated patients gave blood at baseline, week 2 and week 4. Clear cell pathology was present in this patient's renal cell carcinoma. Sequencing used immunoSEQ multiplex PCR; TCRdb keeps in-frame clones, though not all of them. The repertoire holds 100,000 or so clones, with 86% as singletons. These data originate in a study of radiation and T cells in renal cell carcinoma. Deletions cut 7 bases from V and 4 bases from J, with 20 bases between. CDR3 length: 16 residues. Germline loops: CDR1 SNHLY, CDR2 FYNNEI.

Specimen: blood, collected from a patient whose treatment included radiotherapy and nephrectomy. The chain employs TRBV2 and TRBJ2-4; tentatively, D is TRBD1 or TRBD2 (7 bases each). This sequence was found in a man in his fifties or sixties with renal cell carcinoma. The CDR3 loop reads CASNEGGGADKNIQYF. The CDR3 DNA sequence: TGTGCCAGCAATGAGGGAGGGGGCGCCGATAAAAACATTCAGTACTTC.